The clone carrying this T cell receptor (beta chain) was observed at least ten times. Germline V gene data show CDR1 as DFQATT and CDR2 as SNEGSKA (reference sequence). This CDR3 contains 15 residues. V was trimmed by 0 bases and J by 0 bases, leaving 11 bases between them. This entry belongs to a study of T cells in Graves' hyperthyroidism and ophthalmopathy. The investigators amplified TCR beta CDR3 regions from RNA transcripts. In the first-round RT-PCR of the TCR CDR3, the HTBI primer set was used. TCRdb reprocessed the multiplex PCR reads via MiXCR and lists one record per CDR3 protein. The repertoire has approximately 300,000 distinct CDR3 sequences, approximately 15% of them found once; the top ten carry over 50%.

Sequencing was carried out using blood. The receptor comes from a woman aged 55-69 years with Graves' ophthalmopathy. The chain has TRBV20-1 and TRBJ1-1; D remains unclear. CDR3 protein: CSARDRRVMNTEAFF. The CDR3 DNA is TGCAGTGCTAGAGATCGGAGGGTAATGAACACTGAAGCTTTCTTT.